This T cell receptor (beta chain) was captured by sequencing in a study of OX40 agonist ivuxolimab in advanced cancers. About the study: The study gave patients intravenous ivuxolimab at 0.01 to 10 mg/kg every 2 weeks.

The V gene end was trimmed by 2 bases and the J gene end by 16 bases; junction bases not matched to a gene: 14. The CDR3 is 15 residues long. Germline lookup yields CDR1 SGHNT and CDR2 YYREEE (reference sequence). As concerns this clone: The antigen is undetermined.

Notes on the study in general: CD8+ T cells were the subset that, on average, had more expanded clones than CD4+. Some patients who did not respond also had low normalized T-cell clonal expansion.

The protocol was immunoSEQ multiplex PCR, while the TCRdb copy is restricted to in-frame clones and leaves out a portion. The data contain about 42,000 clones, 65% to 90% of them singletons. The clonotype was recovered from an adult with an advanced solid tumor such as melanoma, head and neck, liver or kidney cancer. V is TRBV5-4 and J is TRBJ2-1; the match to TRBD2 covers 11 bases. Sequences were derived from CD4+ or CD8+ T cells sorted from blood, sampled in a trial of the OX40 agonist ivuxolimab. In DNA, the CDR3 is TGTGCCAGCAGCTTTCATTCCGGGACTAGCGGATCTCGTTTCTTC. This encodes CASSFHSGTSGSRFF. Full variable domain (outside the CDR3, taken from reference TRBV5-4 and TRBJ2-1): ETGVTQSPTHLIKTRGQQVTLRCSSQSGHNTVSWYQQALGQGPQFIFQYYREEENGRGNFPPRFSGLQFPNYSSELNVNALELDDSALYLCASSFHSGTSGSRFFGPGTRLTVL.